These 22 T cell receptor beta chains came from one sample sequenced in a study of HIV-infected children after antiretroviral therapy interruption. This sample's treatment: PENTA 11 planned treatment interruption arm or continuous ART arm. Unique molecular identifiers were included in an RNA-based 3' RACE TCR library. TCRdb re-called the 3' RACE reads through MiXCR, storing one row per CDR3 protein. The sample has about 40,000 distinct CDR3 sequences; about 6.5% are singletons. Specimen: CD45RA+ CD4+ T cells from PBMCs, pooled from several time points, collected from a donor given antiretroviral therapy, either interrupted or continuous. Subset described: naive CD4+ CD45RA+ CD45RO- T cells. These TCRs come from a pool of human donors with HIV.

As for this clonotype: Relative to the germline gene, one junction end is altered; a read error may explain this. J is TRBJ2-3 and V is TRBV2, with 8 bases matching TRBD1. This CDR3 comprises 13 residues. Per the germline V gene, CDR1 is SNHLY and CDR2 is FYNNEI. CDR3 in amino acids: CASSDRGAETLYF. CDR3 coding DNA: TGTGCCAGCAGCGACAGGGGTGCAGAAACGCTGTATTTT. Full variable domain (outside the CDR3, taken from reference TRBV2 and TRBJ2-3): EPEVTQTPSHQVTQMGQEVILRCVPISNHLYFYWYRQILGQKVEFLVSFYNNEISEKSEIFDDQFSVERPDGSNFTLKIRSTKLEDSAMYFCASSDRGAETLYFGPGTRLTVL.

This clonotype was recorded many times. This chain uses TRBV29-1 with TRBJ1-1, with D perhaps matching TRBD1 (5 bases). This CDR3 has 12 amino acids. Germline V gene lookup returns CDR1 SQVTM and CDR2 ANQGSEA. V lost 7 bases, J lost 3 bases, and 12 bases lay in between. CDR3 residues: CSGTQGDTEAFF. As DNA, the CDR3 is TGCAGCGGGACTCAGGGTGACACTGAAGCTTTCTTT.

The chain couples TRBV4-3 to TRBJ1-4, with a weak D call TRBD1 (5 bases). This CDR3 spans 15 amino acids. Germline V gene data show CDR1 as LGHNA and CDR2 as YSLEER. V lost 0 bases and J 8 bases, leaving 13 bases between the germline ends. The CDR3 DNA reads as TGCGCCAGCAGCCAAGATCTCAGGGCCAGGGAAAAACTGTTTTTT. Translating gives CASSQDLRAREKLFF.

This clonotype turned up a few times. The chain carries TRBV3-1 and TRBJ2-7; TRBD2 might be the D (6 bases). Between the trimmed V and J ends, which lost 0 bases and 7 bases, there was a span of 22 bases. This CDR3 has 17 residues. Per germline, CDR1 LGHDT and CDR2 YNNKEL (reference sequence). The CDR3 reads CASSQDGIGGTPGEQYF. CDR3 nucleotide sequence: TGTGCCAGCAGCCAAGACGGGATCGGGGGAACCCCGGGGGAGCAGTACTTC.

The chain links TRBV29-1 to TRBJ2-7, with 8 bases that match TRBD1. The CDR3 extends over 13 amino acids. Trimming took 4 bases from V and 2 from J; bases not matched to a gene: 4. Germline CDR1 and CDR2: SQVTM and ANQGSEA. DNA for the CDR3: TGCAGCGTTGCAGGGACAGGAGCCTACGAGCAGTACTTC. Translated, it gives CSVAGTGAYEQYF.

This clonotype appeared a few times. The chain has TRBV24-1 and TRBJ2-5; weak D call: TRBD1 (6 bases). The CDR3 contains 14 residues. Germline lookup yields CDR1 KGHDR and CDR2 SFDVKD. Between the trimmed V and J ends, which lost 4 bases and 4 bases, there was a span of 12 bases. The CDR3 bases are TGTGCCACCAGTGAATCACAGGGTGTAGAGACCCAGTACTTC. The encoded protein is CATSESQGVETQYF.

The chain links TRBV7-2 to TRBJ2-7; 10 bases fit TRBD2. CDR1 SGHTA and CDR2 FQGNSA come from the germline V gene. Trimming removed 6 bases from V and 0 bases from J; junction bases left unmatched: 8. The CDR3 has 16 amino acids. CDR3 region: CASRMSLAGSSYEQYF. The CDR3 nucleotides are TGTGCCAGCAGGATGTCACTAGCGGGGAGCTCCTACGAGCAGTACTTC.

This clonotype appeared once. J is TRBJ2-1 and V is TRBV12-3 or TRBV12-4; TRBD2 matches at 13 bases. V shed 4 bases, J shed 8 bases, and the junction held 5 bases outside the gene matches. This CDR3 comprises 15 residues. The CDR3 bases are TGTGCCAGCAGTTCGGGACTAGCGGGGTCCTATGAGCAGTTCTTC. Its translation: CASSSGLAGSYEQFF.

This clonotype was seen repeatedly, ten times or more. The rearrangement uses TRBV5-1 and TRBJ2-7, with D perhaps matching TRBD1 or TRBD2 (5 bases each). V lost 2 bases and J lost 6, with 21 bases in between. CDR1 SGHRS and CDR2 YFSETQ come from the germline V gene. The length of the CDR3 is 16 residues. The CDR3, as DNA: TGCGCCAGCAGCTTCGATCCCGGGACCACCCTATTCGAGCAGTACTTC. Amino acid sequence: CASSFDPGTTLFEQYF.

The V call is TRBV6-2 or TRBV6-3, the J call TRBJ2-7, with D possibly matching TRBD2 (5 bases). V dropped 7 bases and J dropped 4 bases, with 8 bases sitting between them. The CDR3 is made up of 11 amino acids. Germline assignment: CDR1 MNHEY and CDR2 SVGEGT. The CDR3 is CASMRAYEQYF. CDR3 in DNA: TGTGCCAGCATGCGGGCTTACGAGCAGTACTTC.

CDR3 residues: CASSLGPGQPYEQYF. CDR3 nucleotide sequence: TGTGCCAGCAGCTTAGGCCCGGGACAGCCCTACGAGCAGTACTTC. The V gene is TRBV7-2, the J gene TRBJ2-7, with 7 nucleotides matching TRBD1. V trimming: 1 base; J trimming: 2 bases; junction bases outside the gene matches: 5. This CDR3 is 15 amino acids long. Per germline, CDR1 SGHTA and CDR2 FQGNSA.

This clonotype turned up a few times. The CDR3 region has the DNA TGCAGTGCTAATTGGAGAGGACTAACCCAGAAAGAGACCCAGTACTTC. Translation gives CSANWRGLTQKETQYF. The V and J genes are TRBV20-1 and TRBJ2-5; maybe TRBD2 (6 bases). V was trimmed by 4 bases and J by 3 bases, leaving 21 bases between them. From germline, CDR1 is DFQATT and CDR2 SNEGSKA (reference sequence). CDR3 length: 16 amino acids.

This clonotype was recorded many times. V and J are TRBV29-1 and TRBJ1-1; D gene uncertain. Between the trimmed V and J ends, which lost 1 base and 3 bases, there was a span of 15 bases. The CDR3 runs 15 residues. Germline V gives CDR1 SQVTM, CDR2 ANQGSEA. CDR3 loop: CSVEGRWRRDTEAFF. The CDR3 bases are TGCAGCGTTGAAGGAAGATGGAGGAGGGACACTGAAGCTTTCTTT.

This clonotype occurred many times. CDR3 sequence (DNA): TGTGCCAGCAATATACTGACAGGGAAGGTGACCGGGGAGCTGTTTTTT. Residues: CASNILTGKVTGELFF. The gene calls are TRBV7-9 and TRBJ2-2, with 7 bases fitting TRBD1. The CDR3 has 16 residues. Germline V gene lookup returns CDR1 SEHNR and CDR2 FQNEAQ (reference sequence). V was pared by 7 bases and J by 5 bases, with 13 bases of the junction left unmatched. The full variable domain, rest sourced from reference TRBV7-9 and TRBJ2-2, is DTGVSQNPRHKITKRGQNVTFRCDPISEHNRLYWYRQTLGQGPEFLTYFQNEAQLEKSRLLSDRFSAERPKGSFSTLEIQRTEQGDSAMYLCASNILTGKVTGELFFGEGSRLTVL.

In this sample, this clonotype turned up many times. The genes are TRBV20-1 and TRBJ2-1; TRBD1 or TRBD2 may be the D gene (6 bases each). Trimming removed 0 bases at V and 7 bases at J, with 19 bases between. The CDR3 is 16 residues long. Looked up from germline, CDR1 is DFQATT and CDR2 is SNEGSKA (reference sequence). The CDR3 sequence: CSARDDFRGTRNEQFF. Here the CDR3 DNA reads TGCAGTGCTAGAGATGATTTCCGCGGGACAAGGAATGAGCAGTTCTTC.

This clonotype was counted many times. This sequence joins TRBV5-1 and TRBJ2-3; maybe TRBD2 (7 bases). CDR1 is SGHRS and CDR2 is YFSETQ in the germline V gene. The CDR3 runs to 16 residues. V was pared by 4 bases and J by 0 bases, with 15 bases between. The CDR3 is CASSPGGGASTDTQYF. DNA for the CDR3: TGCGCCAGCAGCCCCGGAGGGGGGGCTAGCACAGATACGCAGTATTTT.

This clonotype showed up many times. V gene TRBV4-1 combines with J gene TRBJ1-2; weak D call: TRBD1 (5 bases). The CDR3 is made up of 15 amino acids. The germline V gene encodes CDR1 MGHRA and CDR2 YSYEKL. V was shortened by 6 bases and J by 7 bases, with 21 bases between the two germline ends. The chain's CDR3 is CASRFRDPFPGGYTF. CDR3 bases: TGCGCCAGCAGGTTCCGGGACCCCTTCCCGGGTGGCTACACCTTC.

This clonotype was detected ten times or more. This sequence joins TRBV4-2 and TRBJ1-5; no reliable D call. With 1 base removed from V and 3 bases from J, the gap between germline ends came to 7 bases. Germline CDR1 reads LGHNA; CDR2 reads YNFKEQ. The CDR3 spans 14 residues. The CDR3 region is CASSQGQVNQPQHF. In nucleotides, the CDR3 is TGTGCCAGCAGCCAAGGACAAGTCAATCAGCCCCAGCATTTT.

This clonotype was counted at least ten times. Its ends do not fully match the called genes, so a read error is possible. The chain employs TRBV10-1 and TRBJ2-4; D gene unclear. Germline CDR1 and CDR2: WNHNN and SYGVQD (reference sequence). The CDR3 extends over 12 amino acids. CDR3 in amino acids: CASSHSQNTLYF. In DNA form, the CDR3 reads TGTGCCAGCAGCCATAGTCAAAACACCTTGTACTTT.

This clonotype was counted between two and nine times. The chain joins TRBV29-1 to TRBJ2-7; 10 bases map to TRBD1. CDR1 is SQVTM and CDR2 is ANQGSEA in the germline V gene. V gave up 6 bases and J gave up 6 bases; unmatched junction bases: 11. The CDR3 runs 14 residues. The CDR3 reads CSVSPGQGTLEQYF. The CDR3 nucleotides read TGCAGCGTCAGCCCGGGACAGGGGACCCTCGAGCAGTACTTC.

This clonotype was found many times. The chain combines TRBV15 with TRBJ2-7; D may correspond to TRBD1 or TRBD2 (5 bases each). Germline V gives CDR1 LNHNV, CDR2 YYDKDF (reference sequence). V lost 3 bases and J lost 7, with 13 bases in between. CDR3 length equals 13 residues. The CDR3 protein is CATSSGTSVEQYF. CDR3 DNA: TGTGCCACCAGCAGCGGGACCTCGGTGGAGCAGTACTTC.

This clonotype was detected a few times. CDR3 sequence: CASSLEGPPGELFF. The CDR3 region has the DNA TGTGCCAGCAGCCTGGAGGGCCCTCCCGGGGAGCTGTTTTTT. The chain recombines TRBV7-3 with TRBJ2-2; TRBD2 might be the D (6 bases). The V gene's germline CDR1 is SGHTA and CDR2 FQGTGA. Trimming took 5 bases from V and 6 from J, leaving 13 bases between them. There are 14 residues in the CDR3.